This TCR beta chain was profiled in a study of PD-1 blockade in classical Hodgkin lymphoma. The CDR3 extends over 14 amino acids. Trimming took 3 bases from V and 7 from J; bases not matched to a gene: 7. Germline loops: CDR1 SEHNR, CDR2 FQNEAQ (reference sequence). Here immunoSEQ multiplex PCR was the method, and the copy in TCRdb shows in-frame clones only, minus some. The sample consists of tens of thousands of clones, 88% of them appearing once. Following autologous stem cell transplantation, relapse occurred in every patient, and exposure to brentuximab vedotin varied. This rearrangement joins TRBV7-9 to TRBJ2-3; 7 nucleotides agree with TRBD1. The material was peripheral blood mononuclear cells (PBMCs), obtained at baseline. The TCR was taken from a human donor with classical Hodgkin lymphoma. The CDR3 reads CASSFADRPNTQYF. The CDR3 coding sequence is TGTGCCAGCAGCTTCGCGGACAGGCCAAATACGCAGTATTTT.